This TCR beta chain was found in a study of patients and donors after allogeneic stem cell transplantation. A few counts support this clonotype. MiXCR, run by TCRdb on the RT-PCR reads, gives a single entry per CDR3 protein. The profile shows 98,000 or so distinct CDR3 sequences, 35% of them singletons. In germline, CDR1 is SGHTA, CDR2 FQGNSA. This CDR3 has 13 residues. Trimming cost V 5 bases and J 8 bases, with 12 bases left between them. This sequence was found in a human donor who was either an allogeneic HSCT recipient or a stem cell or donor lymphocyte infusion donor (not recorded which). It is not recorded whose cells these are; they may come from a transplant donor. Source material: blood, either unsorted or a sorted T cell fraction (not recorded which). The V gene is TRBV7-2, the J gene TRBJ1-4; D is unresolved. This CDR3 is CASSPPQWEKLFF. In nucleotides, the CDR3 is TGTGCCAGCAGCCCCCCCCAGTGGGAAAAACTGTTTTTT.